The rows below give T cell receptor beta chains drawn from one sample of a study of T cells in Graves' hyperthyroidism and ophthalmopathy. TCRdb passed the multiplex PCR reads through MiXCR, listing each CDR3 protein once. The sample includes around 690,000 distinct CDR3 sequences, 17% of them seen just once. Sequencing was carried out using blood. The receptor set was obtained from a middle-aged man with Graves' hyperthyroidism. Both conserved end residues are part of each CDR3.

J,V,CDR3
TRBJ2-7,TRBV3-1,CASSLAPLPSGSEQYF
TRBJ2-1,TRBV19,CASSIGGGANEQFF
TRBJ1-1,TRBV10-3,CAISEPGFNTEAFF
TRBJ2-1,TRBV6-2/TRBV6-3,CASSYFMGSSYNEQFF
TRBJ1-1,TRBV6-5,CASSSQLTANTEAFF
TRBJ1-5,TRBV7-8,CASSLSGAFRPQHF
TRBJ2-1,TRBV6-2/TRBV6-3,CASSYSGLAGEVCNEQFF
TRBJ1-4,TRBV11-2,CASSLGVGSGTTTNEKLFF
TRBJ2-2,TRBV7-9,CASSPPAGDGELFF
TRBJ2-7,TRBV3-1,CASSHSLAGATKYEQYF
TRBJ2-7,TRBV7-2,CASSWALAGAYEQYF
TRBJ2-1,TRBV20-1,CSARDKEGTTSYNEQFF
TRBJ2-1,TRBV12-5,CASGRDRVNNEQFF
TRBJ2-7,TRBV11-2,CASSRGTVYEQYF
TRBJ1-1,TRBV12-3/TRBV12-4,CASSLAWVEAFF
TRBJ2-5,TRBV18,CASSPLGQGPQYF
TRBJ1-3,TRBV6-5,CASSYDPPDSGNTIYF
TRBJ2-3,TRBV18,CASSEKGLRIGDTQYF
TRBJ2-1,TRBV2,CASSVAGGPFHEQFF